The subject of this entry is one TCR beta chain. The sample carries other DNA sequences with the same CDR3. Assay: immunoSEQ multiplex PCR; the TCRdb copy retains only in-frame clones and omits some. The table shows some 2,500,000 clones, with more than 85% occurring only once. Germline V CDR1 and CDR2: SGHRS, YFSETQ. Trimming pared 5 bases from V and 1 base from J, leaving 9 bases between. The CDR3 has 13 amino acids. This specimen comes from a study of shared clonotypes between healthy human individuals. CD45RA-negative memory and CD45RA+ naive subsets were split from the CD4+ cells. This chain connects TRBV5-1 to TRBJ1-1, with a tentative D call TRBD1 (5 bases). The sequence derives from a man between 18 and 29 years old in good health. Some clones in this sample may be carry-over from other donors' samples. The sequencing input was naive CD4+ T cells from PBMCs. The subset: CD45RA+ positively selected. The CDR3 loop reads CASRQDSNTEAFF. As DNA, the CDR3 is TGCGCCAGCAGACAGGATTCGAACACTGAAGCTTTCTTT.